This entry describes one T cell receptor beta chain. No antigen is known for it. The CDR3 length is 14 residues. Germline values: CDR1 LNHDA, CDR2 SQIVND (reference sequence). Trimming removed 9 bases from V and 7 bases from J, with 18 bases in between. The data are from a study of a mutant IDH1 vaccine in newly diagnosed glioma. Study-wide context: Former treatment meant radiotherapy, temozolomide, or both; the majority had gotten both.

Specified time point: week 35, safety follow-up. Topical imiquimod was applied with each vaccine dose, which held 300 ug of mutant IDH1 20-mer peptide. The repertoire was sequenced with immunoSEQ multiplex PCR; TCRdb's copy has only in-frame clones and lacks some. In the table there are roughly 48,000 clones, about three quarters of which are singletons. The sample in question was PBMCs, obtained from a glioma patient whose treatment included an IDH1 peptide vaccine. This sequence joins TRBV19 and TRBJ2-2, with D possibly matching TRBD1 (6 bases). The source of this sequence is a man aged 40-55 years with glioma. The CDR3 loop reads CASRGRPMGGELFF. In nucleotides, the CDR3 is TGTGCCAGCAGGGGACGCCCCATGGGCGGGGAGCTGTTTTTT.